These 25 T cell receptor beta chains came from one sample sequenced in a study of CD8+ T cells in alopecia areata. Treatment noted: oral pan-JAK inhibitor, 5-10 mg twice daily. Extraction of RNA preceded its reverse transcription into cDNA, which served as the sequencing template. Assay: immunoSEQ multiplex PCR; the TCRdb copy retains only in-frame clones and omits some. The data show some 200,000 clones, around 60% seen once. This specimen was CD4+ T cells sorted from blood, taken at week 4, from a patient treated with tofacitinib. The origin of the receptors is a human donor with alopecia areata.

V is TRBV25-1 and J is TRBJ1-1, with D possibly being TRBD1 (6 bases). CDR3 size: 15 residues. CDR1 is MGHDK and CDR2 is SYGVNS in the germline V gene. V was clipped by 0 bases and J by 8 bases, with 16 bases between them. CDR3 sequence: CASSEYLGQSAEAFF. CDR3 sequence (DNA): TGTGCCAGCAGTGAATATCTCGGACAGAGCGCCGAAGCTTTCTTT. The entire variable domain, with the rest obtained from reference TRBV25-1 and TRBJ1-1, is as follows: EADIYQTPRYLVIGTGKKITLECSQTMGHDKMYWYQQDPGMELHLIHYSYGVNSTEKGDLSSESTVSRIRTEHFPLTLESARPSHTSQYLCASSEYLGQSAEAFFGQGTRLTVV.

This clone was observed once. V and J are TRBV30 and TRBJ1-2; maybe TRBD1 (5 bases). V lost 0 bases to trimming and J lost 7 bases, with 12 bases between them. The germline CDR1 and CDR2 sequences are GTSNPN and SVGIG (reference sequence). The length of the CDR3 is 13 residues. CDR3 loop: CAWSVGPGLGYTF. CDR3 nucleotides: TGTGCCTGGAGTGTAGGTCCGGGGCTTGGCTACACCTTC.

On this clone itself: Other DNA sequences of this sample code for an identical CDR3. This chain uses TRBV18 with TRBJ2-5; D call uncertain. CDR3 length: 13 residues. The germline CDR1 and CDR2 sequences are KGHSH and LQKENI. V was shortened by 3 bases and J by 0 bases, with 5 bases between the two germline ends. DNA for the CDR3: TGTGCCAGCTCACCCCGGTACCAAGAGACCCAGTACTTC. Translated: CASSPRYQETQYF.

This clone was seen only a few times. V usage is TRBV30 and J usage is TRBJ2-4; D gene unclear. CDR3 length: 17 residues. Germline lookup yields CDR1 GTSNPN and CDR2 SVGIG (reference sequence). The V gene lost 2 bases and the J gene lost 0 bases, with 17 bases spanning the gap. The CDR3 nucleotides are TGTGCCTGGAGTACCCTATGGACCACTTCAGCCAAAAACATTCAGTACTTC. It codes for CAWSTLWTTSAKNIQYF.

The V and J genes are TRBV6-5 and TRBJ1-5, with TRBD1 matching 7 bases. CDR3 length: 14 residues. From germline, CDR1 is MNHEY and CDR2 SVGAGI. The V gene end was trimmed by 6 bases and the J gene end by 5 bases; junction bases not matched to a gene: 7. This chain's CDR3 is CASSGGQPDQPQHF. The CDR3 DNA sequence: TGTGCCAGCAGCGGGGGACAGCCAGATCAGCCCCAGCATTTT.

This chain connects TRBV2 to TRBJ1-5; 9 bases are a match to TRBD1. The V gene's germline CDR1 is SNHLY and CDR2 FYNNEI. V gave up 4 bases and J gave up 6 bases; unmatched junction bases: 1. The CDR3 totals 13 residues. The CDR3 DNA follows: TGTGCCAGCAGTGCGACAGGGGGTCAGCCCCAGCATTTT. Translating it yields CASSATGGQPQHF.

The V gene is TRBV15, the J gene TRBJ2-3, with D possibly TRBD2 on 5 matching bases. The CDR3 consists of 15 residues. The V end was cut by 6 bases, the J end by 2 bases, with 15 bases between. CDR1 is LNHNV, CDR2 YYDKDF, per germline (reference sequence). The CDR3 spells CATRDGRTSTDTQYF. Written as DNA, the CDR3 is TGTGCCACCAGAGACGGACGGACTTCCACAGATACGCAGTATTTT.

V is TRBV25-1 and J is TRBJ1-5; D unclear. Trimming pared 4 bases from V and 1 base from J, leaving 8 bases between. The CDR3 has 14 amino acids. Germline loops: CDR1 MGHDK, CDR2 SYGVNS. This chain's CDR3 is CASSGGGSNQPQHF. DNA of the CDR3: TGTGCCAGCAGTGGCGGCGGGAGCAATCAGCCCCAGCATTTT.

This clone is a singleton in its sample. The chain uses TRBV25-1 and TRBJ2-6; D ambiguous. The CDR3 runs 12 residues. Between the trimmed V and J ends, which lost 8 bases and 0 bases, there was a span of 2 bases. Germline V lookup: CDR1 MGHDK, CDR2 SYGVNS. The CDR3 is CASGSGANVLTF. Written as DNA, the CDR3 is TGTGCCAGCGGCTCTGGGGCCAACGTCCTGACTTTC. Variable domain in full (rest from reference TRBV25-1 and TRBJ2-6): EADIYQTPRYLVIGTGKKITLECSQTMGHDKMYWYQQDPGMELHLIHYSYGVNSTEKGDLSSESTVSRIRTEHFPLTLESARPSHTSQYLCASGSGANVLTFGAGSRLTVL.

The chain combines TRBV29-1 with TRBJ2-3; 8 bases fit TRBD1. V dropped 1 base and J dropped 4; count of bases not matched to a gene: 7. The CDR3 has 15 amino acids. CDR1 and CDR2 from the germline V gene are SQVTM and ANQGSEA. CDR3 DNA: TGCAGCGTTGAAGCATTGTCAGGGGGCTCAGATACGCAGTATTTT. Residues: CSVEALSGGSDTQYF.

The chain is built from TRBV28 and TRBJ1-1; D is possibly TRBD1 (5 bases). The CDR3 has 12 residues. V was clipped by 7 bases and J by 0 bases, with 6 bases between them. Germline V gene data show CDR1 as MDHEN and CDR2 as SYDVKM. CDR3 loop: CASTGLNTEAFF. CDR3 sequence (DNA): TGTGCCAGCACAGGGTTGAACACTGAAGCTTTCTTT.

The chain uses TRBV27 and TRBJ2-5; either TRBD1 or TRBD2 may fit D (6 bases each). Germline V gives CDR1 MNHEY, CDR2 SMNVEV (reference sequence). The V end was cut by 4 bases, the J end by 2 bases, with 8 bases between. This CDR3 spans 13 amino acids. This CDR3 reads CASSWGAQETQYF. CDR3 DNA sequence: TGTGCCAGCAGTTGGGGGGCGCAAGAGACCCAGTACTTC.

This chain joins TRBV7-2 and TRBJ1-6, with D possibly being TRBD1 (5 bases). V lost 1 base and J lost 14, with 15 bases in between. The CDR3 runs 14 residues. CDR1 SGHTA and CDR2 FQGNSA come from the germline V gene. CDR3 sequence: CASSLEIPGRSLHF. In DNA, the CDR3 is TGTGCCAGCAGCTTAGAGATCCCAGGGCGATCCCTCCACTTT.

The chain recombines TRBV30 with TRBJ2-7; the D gene is possibly TRBD2 (6 bases). This CDR3 has 18 amino acids. The V end lost 0 bases, the J end lost 2 bases, and 23 bases lay between the germline ends. Germline CDR1 is GTSNPN and CDR2 is SVGIG (reference sequence). The CDR3 loop reads CAWSVPSFRPGLTYEQYF. For the CDR3, the DNA is TGTGCCTGGAGTGTACCTTCCTTCCGTCCGGGACTCACCTACGAGCAGTACTTC.

Only a few counts were recorded for this clone. The rearrangement joins TRBV6-5 to TRBJ1-2; tentative D call: TRBD1 (5 bases). This CDR3 has 13 residues. Germline lookup yields CDR1 MNHEY and CDR2 SVGAGI. The V and J ends lost 5 bases and 2 bases respectively, with 9 bases between them. The CDR3 nucleotides read TGTGCCAGCAGTGACAGTCACAACTATGGCTACACCTTC. Translated, it gives CASSDSHNYGYTF.

This rearrangement joins TRBV2 to TRBJ1-5; TRBD1 aligns across 7 bases. Germline V gene data show CDR1 as SNHLY and CDR2 as FYNNEI. The V segment lost 1 base and the J segment 2 bases; nucleotides outside the gene matches: 11. There are 18 residues in the CDR3. Here the CDR3 reads CASSEGGKGGLGNQPQHF. The CDR3 DNA reads TGTGCCAGCAGTGAAGGAGGGAAAGGGGGCTTAGGCAATCAGCCCCAGCATTTT.

In its sample, this clone was seen once. The chain combines TRBV30 with TRBJ1-2, with D unclear. Germline V lookup: CDR1 GTSNPN, CDR2 SVGIG (reference sequence). Trimming took off 2 bases at V and 7 bases at J, with 8 bases between the two ends. The CDR3 covers 11 residues. The CDR3 DNA sequence: TGTGCCTGGAGTTTGGTAGTTGGCTACACCTTC. Translating it yields CAWSLVVGYTF.

V is TRBV9 and J is TRBJ1-6; D perhaps matches TRBD1 (5 bases). CDR3 size: 14 residues. Germline CDR1 reads SGDLS; CDR2 reads YYNGEE. V was cut by 0 bases and J by 9 bases, with 10 bases left in between. The CDR3 DNA is TGTGCCAGCAGCGTAGAGACAGTACGTTCACCCCTCCACTTT. It encodes CASSVETVRSPLHF. Variable domain in full (rest from reference TRBV9 and TRBJ1-6): DSGVTQTPKHLITATGQRVTLRCSPRSGDLSVYWYQQSLDQGLQFLIQYYNGEERAKGNILERFSAQQFPDLHSELNLSSLELGDSALYFCASSVETVRSPLHFGNGTRLTVT.

V and J are TRBV27 and TRBJ2-5; a weak D match, TRBD1 (6 bases). The CDR3 loop spans 14 amino acids. CDR1 and CDR2 (germline): MNHEY, SMNVEV (reference sequence). Trimming shortened V by 7 bases and J by 5 bases, and 17 bases separated the two germline ends. CDR3 region: CASMVGRGTETQYF. DNA for the CDR3: TGTGCCAGCATGGTGGGCAGGGGAACGGAGACCCAGTACTTC.

This sequence joins TRBV18 and TRBJ1-5; D is perhaps TRBD1 (6 bases). The germline V gene encodes CDR1 KGHSH and CDR2 LQKENI. This CDR3 has 14 amino acids. Trimming removed 2 bases at V and 5 bases at J, with 10 bases between. The CDR3 sequence: CASSPNREDQPQHF. The DNA of the CDR3 is TGTGCCAGCTCACCAAACAGGGAGGATCAGCCCCAGCATTTT.

The chain employs TRBV29-1 and TRBJ2-5, with D perhaps matching TRBD1 or TRBD2 (5 bases each). Germline values: CDR1 SQVTM, CDR2 ANQGSEA. The CDR3 sequence is 13 residues long. Trimming shortened V by 0 bases and J by 13 bases, and 18 bases separated the two germline ends. This CDR3 is CSVEEGAAGRRYF. CDR3 sequence (DNA): TGCAGCGTTGAAGAAGGGGCCGCGGGTCGTCGGTACTTC.

The CDR3 sequence: CASSQPGGEQYF. Written as DNA, the CDR3 is TGTGCCAGCAGCCAGCCTGGGGGCGAGCAGTACTTC. J is TRBJ2-7 and V is TRBV28, with D possibly being TRBD1 or TRBD2 (5 bases each). CDR1 is MDHEN and CDR2 is SYDVKM in the germline V gene. V shed 6 bases and J shed 6 bases, with 12 bases lying between them. The CDR3 contains 12 residues. The full variable domain, its missing parts supplied by reference TRBV28 and TRBJ2-7, is DVKVTQSSRYLVKRTGEKVFLECVQDMDHENMFWYRQDPGLGLRLIYFSYDVKMKEKGDIPEGYSVSREKKERFSLILESASTNQTSMYLCASSQPGGEQYFGPGTRLTVT.

The chain employs TRBV5-1 and TRBJ2-5; TRBD1 might be the D (5 bases). The CDR3 covers 13 residues. Trimming removed 2 bases from V and 3 bases from J, with 8 bases in between. From germline, CDR1 is SGHRS and CDR2 YFSETQ. The CDR3 sequence is CASSFDSEETQYF. The DNA of the CDR3 is TGCGCCAGCAGCTTTGACAGCGAAGAGACCCAGTACTTC.

This clone was observed a handful of times. The V gene is TRBV29-1, the J gene TRBJ2-7, with 7 bases fitting TRBD2. The CDR3 runs 13 residues. V was pared by 7 bases and J by 0 bases, with 6 bases of the junction left unmatched. Germline CDR1 reads SQVTM; CDR2 reads ANQGSEA. The CDR3 region has the DNA TGCAGCGCCACGGGACTACCCTCCTACGAGCAGTACTTC. This gives the protein CSATGLPSYEQYF.

The rearrangement joins TRBV30 to TRBJ2-5; D may be TRBD2 (5 bases). This CDR3 comprises 13 residues. Trimming removed 0 bases at V and 3 bases at J, with 8 bases between. The germline V gene has CDR1 GTSNPN and CDR2 SVGIG (reference sequence). The CDR3 DNA reads as TGTGCCTGGAGTGTACAGAGGGAAGAGACCCAGTACTTC. Protein product: CAWSVQREETQYF.